Here is one TCR beta chain with its context. Its antigen remains unidentified. The data originate from a study of T cell clusters in autoimmune cytopenias. Overall study results and limits: Comparing secondary cytopenia with chronic lymphocytic leukemia showed no cluster-lack signature, apparently masked by lymphoma repertoire. Functional roles of the in silico T cell clusters still await experimental validation. Physiological T cell clusters of healthy donors were apparently absent in primary autoimmune cytopenia patients.

TRB amplification used approximately 0.25 ug of peripheral blood genomic DNA. One tube held mixed TRB-A and TRB-B primer pools for touch-down PCR. Each CDR3 protein gets one entry in TCRdb, which reprocessed the multiplex PCR reads and gives no DNA. The table for this sample gives some 890 distinct CDR3 sequences. Germline CDR1 SGHTA, CDR2 FQGNSA. The CDR3 sequence is 17 residues long. V and J are TRBV7-2 and TRBJ2-7; TCRdb picks TRBD1, but there is no DNA to check that call. Sequences were obtained from peripheral blood. This sequence originates from a human donor with an autoimmune cytopenia or autoimmune hepatitis (not recorded which). CDR3 region: CASSRSGGAGGSYEQYF. The complete variable domain, with remaining parts taken from reference TRBV7-2 and TRBJ2-7, reads GAGVSQSPSNKVTEKGKDVELRCDPISGHTALYWYRQSLGQGLEFLIYFQGNSAPDKSGLPSDRFSAERTGGSVSTLTIQRTQQEDSAVYLCASSRSGGAGGSYEQYFGPGTRLTVT.